This entry concerns a single TCR beta chain. What it binds is not known. Using immunoSEQ multiplex PCR, the repertoire was profiled, and TCRdb retains in-frame clones only, with some absent. This sample has some 150,000 clones, with less than 95% found just once. This sample was taken from a study of T cell responses to AZD1222 COVID-19 vaccine. Overall study findings and caveats: The study found Spike-specific TCR breadth and depth rose after two AZD1222 doses. The span of vaccine-associated CD4 TCRs extended across spike, with dominance at 160-218 and 743-854. Nearly half of unique spike-specific TCRs reportedly avoided B.1.351 and B.1.1.7 mutated regions. Repertoires were obtained only post-peak T cell response.

The CDR3 covers 14 residues. V lost 2 bases and J 5 bases, leaving 11 bases between the germline ends. Germline CDR1 is SGHRS and CDR2 is YFSETQ. The TCR comes from an adult in good health. The chain joins TRBV5-1 to TRBJ1-5, with D unresolved. The source was peripheral blood, collected on day 0 of AZD1222 vaccination. The CDR3 here is CASSFSGIDQPQHF. The CDR3 DNA reads TGCGCCAGCAGCTTTAGCGGGATTGATCAGCCCCAGCATTTT.